This T cell receptor (beta chain) emerged from a study of cytomegalovirus exposure and HLA in healthy donors. Across the whole study: Unique TCR beta sequences numbering some 120 million came from 190 million or so T cells in an earlier analysis. HLA-typed donors were the source of around 87 million unique TCRs, which an early data release held. Study-wide findings and caveats: Most TCR beta V segments were productive about 90% or about 30% of the time in an earlier analysis. Upon later analysis, HLA-associated TCR beta chains proved more clonally expanded than other, equally common chains.

Trimming took off 1 base at V and 0 bases at J, with 16 bases between the two ends. The CDR3 runs 17 residues. From germline, CDR1 is LGHNA and CDR2 YSLEER. This clone was seen only a few times. The antigen is unknown. PCR involved 60 Vbeta and 13 Jbeta primers. The data were produced by immunoSEQ multiplex PCR, yet TCRdb's version contains in-frame clones alone and is incomplete. Here the sample spans about 180,000 clones, less than 85% being singletons. The source material was PBMCs. This chain connects TRBV4-3 to TRBJ2-7, with D maybe TRBD2 (6 bases). This clonotype was sampled from a man aged 40-49 years in good health and CMV-seronegative. CDR3 nucleotides: TGCGCCAGCAGCCAAGCCCCACCGGGGGACGGCTCCTACGAGCAGTACTTC. It specifies CASSQAPPGDGSYEQYF.